The 29 T cell receptor beta chains reported below all come from one sample, sequenced in a study of blood T cell repertoires in COVID-19 (TCRdb year 2020). The library was prepared using the immunoSEQ multiplex PCR assay. The table was pulled from immuneACCESS by TCRdb, which kept in-frame rearrangements only. Such tables lose some clones; where checked, under half of the loss comes from unresolved V genes, and the rest has no known cause. This sample gives 95,000 to 100,000 clones in total; 85% to 95% of them show up just once. 5% to 6% of the sample is held by the ten biggest clonotypes. Source material: peripheral blood. Receptors were obtained from a middle-aged man with active COVID-19.

This clone was seen a handful of times. J is TRBJ2-1 and V is TRBV6-4; weak D call: TRBD1 (5 bases). The germline V and J ends were trimmed by 3 bases and 2 bases, with 5 bases remaining between them. Germline-derived CDR1 and CDR2 are MRHNA and SNTAGT. The length of the CDR3 is 13 residues. CDR3 in amino acids: CASSEDTYNEQFF. In DNA form, the CDR3 reads TGTGCCAGCAGTGAGGACACCTACAATGAGCAGTTCTTC.

V gene TRBV28 combines with J gene TRBJ1-5, with D possibly being TRBD1 (5 bases). Germline V gene lookup returns CDR1 MDHEN and CDR2 SYDVKM. The CDR3 totals 16 residues. Trimming cost V 6 bases and J 0 bases, with 15 bases left between them. The DNA for the CDR3 is TGTGCCAGCAGCCCCGACAGCCTCAATAGCAATCAGCCCCAGCATTTT. This encodes CASSPDSLNSNQPQHF.

The V gene is TRBV9, the J gene TRBJ2-7; 9 bases line up with TRBD2. V shed 3 bases, J shed 4 bases, and the junction held 14 bases outside the gene matches. From germline, CDR1 is SGDLS and CDR2 YYNGEE. The CDR3 is 17 amino acids. CDR3 loop: CASSAGGWREGIYEQYF. CDR3 DNA: TGTGCCAGCAGCGCCGGCGGTTGGCGGGAGGGAATATACGAGCAGTACTTC. The full variable domain, with the rest looked up from reference TRBV9 and TRBJ2-7, is DSGVTQTPKHLITATGQRVTLRCSPRSGDLSVYWYQQSLDQGLQFLIQYYNGEERAKGNILERFSAQQFPDLHSELNLSSLELGDSALYFCASSAGGWREGIYEQYFGPGTRLTVT.

The V gene is TRBV11-2, the J gene TRBJ2-5, with 8 positions matching TRBD2. The germline gives CDR1 SGHAT, CDR2 FQNNGV. J was trimmed by 0 bases and V by 5 bases; bases with no gene match: 11. This CDR3 comprises 17 residues. CDR3 residues: CASSPLGASGYQETQYF. As DNA, the CDR3 is TGTGCCAGCAGCCCCCTGGGGGCTAGCGGGTACCAAGAGACCCAGTACTTC.

Here the CDR3 DNA reads TGTGCCACCAGTGATTTGCATGGTCGGCAGGGTGGTGAGCAGTTCTTC. Translating it yields CATSDLHGRQGGEQFF. The gene calls are TRBV24-1 and TRBJ2-1, with D maybe TRBD1 (5 bases). Deletions cut 0 bases from V and 9 bases from J, with 17 bases between. This CDR3 comprises 16 residues. The germline V gene encodes CDR1 KGHDR and CDR2 SFDVKD.

The genes are TRBV4-2 and TRBJ1-4; D is possibly TRBD1 (5 bases). V was pared by 1 base and J by 8 bases, with 14 bases between. The CDR3 length is 15 residues. CDR1 and CDR2 from the germline V gene are LGHNA and YNFKEQ. CDR3 amino acids: CASSQVPGIGEKLFF. CDR3 sequence (DNA): TGTGCCAGCAGCCAAGTCCCAGGGATCGGGGAAAAACTGTTTTTT.

DNA for the CDR3: TGTGCCAGCTCACCAACAACAATCCACGAGCAGTACTTC. Translated: CASSPTTIHEQYF. The V gene is TRBV18, the J gene TRBJ2-7; D is uncertain. Trimming pared 2 bases from V and 5 bases from J, leaving 10 bases between. This CDR3 is 13 amino acids long. CDR1 is KGHSH, CDR2 LQKENI, per germline.

The V and J genes are TRBV5-1 and TRBJ2-3; 9 bases fit TRBD2. The V and J ends lost 1 base and 2 bases, in that order; junction bases with no gene match: 5. Germline V gene data show CDR1 as SGHRS and CDR2 as YFSETQ. There are 16 residues in the CDR3. The CDR3 sequence: CASSLRTSEITDTQYF. CDR3 coding DNA: TGCGCCAGCAGCTTGAGGACTAGCGAGATCACAGATACGCAGTATTTT.

This clone has a single count. V is TRBV19 and J is TRBJ2-7, with TRBD2 as a possible D gene (6 bases). V gave up 4 bases and J gave up 0 bases, with 13 bases separating them. This CDR3 is built from 15 residues. Germline V gives CDR1 LNHDA, CDR2 SQIVND (reference sequence). The CDR3 protein is CASSTPSGPSYEQYF. For the CDR3, the DNA is TGTGCCAGTAGTACCCCCAGCGGGCCCTCCTACGAGCAGTACTTC.

This clone was seen just once. The V call is TRBV18, the J call TRBJ1-3; D uncertain. V shed 3 bases and J shed 0 bases, with 9 bases lying between them. The CDR3 has 15 amino acids. Looked up from germline, CDR1 is KGHSH and CDR2 is LQKENI. CDR3 nucleotide sequence: TGTGCCAGCTCACCGACTGACGACTCTGGAAACACCATATATTTT. Amino acids: CASSPTDDSGNTIYF.

This rearrangement joins TRBV18 to TRBJ1-4, with D perhaps TRBD1 (6 bases). CDR1 KGHSH and CDR2 LQKENI come from the germline V gene. This CDR3 comprises 16 residues. V shed 3 bases and J shed 0 bases, with 11 bases lying between them. CDR3 coding DNA: TGTGCCAGCTCACCTGGGACAAGTGCAACTAATGAAAAACTGTTTTTT. Encoded protein: CASSPGTSATNEKLFF.

This chain links TRBV24-1 with TRBJ2-1; D may be TRBD2 (5 bases). V lost 1 base and J 6 bases, leaving 12 bases between the germline ends. Looked up from germline, CDR1 is KGHDR and CDR2 is SFDVKD. The CDR3 covers 15 residues. As DNA, the CDR3 is TGTGCCACCAGTGATTTAAGTCTAGCTGGCAATGAGCAGTTCTTC. Translation gives CATSDLSLAGNEQFF.

In this sample, this clone turned up once. The chain links TRBV24-1 to TRBJ2-5; 7 positions match TRBD2. Germline values: CDR1 KGHDR, CDR2 SFDVKD. The CDR3 sequence is 14 residues long. V was pared by 3 bases and J by 5 bases, with 5 bases of the junction left unmatched. Here the CDR3 DNA reads TGTGCCACCAGTGATCGGCGGGAGAGGGAGACCCAGTACTTC. Translated, it gives CATSDRRERETQYF.

The chain is built from TRBV18 and TRBJ1-6, with D maybe TRBD1 (6 bases). Trimming cost V 3 bases and J 4 bases, with 10 bases left between them. Germline loops: CDR1 KGHSH, CDR2 LQKENI. This CDR3 contains 15 residues. Here the CDR3 DNA reads TGTGCCAGCTCACCGGCGGACAGTTATAATTCACCCCTCCACTTT. Its protein product is CASSPADSYNSPLHF.

The rearrangement joins TRBV3-1 (or the pseudogene TRBV3-2) to TRBJ2-2; 14 bases agree with TRBD2. This CDR3 region has 16 residues. CDR1 and CDR2 from the germline V gene are LGHDT and YNNKEL (reference sequence). V shed 1 base and J 5 bases; nucleotides not matched to a gene: 0. The chain's CDR3 is CASSQGLAGGTGELFF. The CDR3 nucleotides read TGTGCCAGCAGCCAAGGACTAGCGGGAGGGACCGGGGAGCTGTTTTTT.

The rearrangement joins TRBV28 to TRBJ1-1; TRBD1 matches at 7 bases. The germline gives CDR1 MDHEN, CDR2 SYDVKM. The junction had 9 bases not matched to a gene; V was cut back by 2 bases and J by 0 bases. CDR3 length equals 17 residues. DNA for the CDR3: TGTGCCAGCAGTTTAGTCTATTCCGGGACAGTGAACACTGAAGCTTTCTTT. This translates into CASSLVYSGTVNTEAFF.

The rearrangement joins TRBV5-1 to TRBJ2-1, with TRBD2 matching over 10 bases. The CDR3 sequence is 16 residues long. Germline V lookup: CDR1 SGHRS, CDR2 YFSETQ. V lost 5 bases to trimming and J lost 4 bases; unmatched junction nucleotides: 9. The CDR3 coding sequence is TGCGCCAGCAGTCCGAGGACTAGCGGAGCATACAATGAGCAGTTCTTC. This gives the protein CASSPRTSGAYNEQFF.

V is TRBV2 and J is TRBJ1-6, with TRBD1 identical over 7 bases. This CDR3 comprises 14 residues. V was pared by 7 bases and J by 10 bases, with 10 bases of the junction left unmatched. Germline CDR1 is SNHLY and CDR2 is FYNNEI. CDR3 nucleotide sequence: TGTGCCAGCACATTGGGGCAGGGGGTGTCACCCCTCCACTTT. Translated: CASTLGQGVSPLHF. Full variable domain (remainder filled in from reference TRBV2 and TRBJ1-6): EPEVTQTPSHQVTQMGQEVILRCVPISNHLYFYWYRQILGQKVEFLVSFYNNEISEKSEIFDDQFSVERPDGSNFTLKIRSTKLEDSAMYFCASTLGQGVSPLHFGNGTRLTVT.

V gene TRBV28 combines with J gene TRBJ2-1; 10 bases align to TRBD2. J was trimmed by 7 bases and V by 5 bases; bases with no gene match: 14. Germline values: CDR1 MDHEN, CDR2 SYDVKM. This CDR3 region has 17 residues. CDR3 amino acids: CASSPTGVASGSNEQFF. The DNA of the CDR3 is TGTGCCAGCAGTCCTACAGGGGTTGCTAGCGGGAGTAATGAGCAGTTCTTC.

This chain joins TRBV4-1 and TRBJ2-3, with 7 bases lining up with TRBD1. The CDR3 is made up of 16 amino acids. Germline lookup yields CDR1 MGHRA and CDR2 YSYEKL. Trimming took 4 bases from V and 4 from J; bases not matched to a gene: 11. The CDR3 protein is CASSRTSNRGADTQYF. CDR3 nucleotides: TGCGCCAGCAGCCGGACCTCTAACAGGGGTGCAGATACGCAGTATTTT.

The chain has TRBV19 and TRBJ2-3; 7 bases match TRBD1. Trimming took 5 bases from V and 2 from J; bases not matched to a gene: 7. The CDR3 consists of 15 residues. Germline lookup yields CDR1 LNHDA and CDR2 SQIVND (reference sequence). The CDR3 protein is CASSLRDSYTDTQYF. CDR3 DNA sequence: TGTGCCAGTAGTCTCCGGGACAGTTACACAGATACGCAGTATTTT.

This sequence joins TRBV28 and TRBJ1-5; 10 bases are shared with TRBD1. Trimming cost V 2 bases and J 7 bases; bases outside gene matches: 5. The CDR3 is made up of 15 amino acids. From germline, CDR1 is MDHEN and CDR2 SYDVKM. CDR3 sequence (DNA): TGTGCCAGCAGTTTACCGACAGGGGGCGCGCAGCCCCAGCATTTT. Translation: CASSLPTGGAQPQHF.

V is TRBV7-9 and J is TRBJ2-7; D is unclear. CDR1 SEHNR and CDR2 FQNEAQ come from the germline V gene (reference sequence). CDR3 length equals 12 residues. V was clipped by 1 base and J by 4 bases, with 5 bases between them. CDR3 bases: TGTGCCAGCAGCTTAGACTGGTACGAGCAGTACTTC. Translation: CASSLDWYEQYF.

The gene calls are TRBV2 and TRBJ2-6; D is unresolved. Germline V gives CDR1 SNHLY, CDR2 FYNNEI. The CDR3 is 16 amino acids. With 6 bases removed from V and 0 bases from J, the gap between germline ends came to 12 bases. For the CDR3, the DNA is TGTGCCAGCAGCAACAGCCGTCCCTCTGGGGCCAACGTCCTGACTTTC. Protein product: CASSNSRPSGANVLTF.

The chain links TRBV5-1 to TRBJ2-3; a possible D gene is TRBD2 (7 bases). Looked up from germline, CDR1 is SGHRS and CDR2 is YFSETQ. The CDR3 is made up of 18 amino acids. Trimming shortened V by 0 bases and J by 0 bases, and 17 bases separated the two germline ends. CDR3 protein: CASSLDDSRGPSTDTQYF. The CDR3 DNA reads as TGCGCCAGCAGCTTGGATGACTCGCGGGGGCCTAGCACAGATACGCAGTATTTT.

This chain uses TRBV3-1 (or the pseudogene TRBV3-2) with TRBJ2-7; 10 bases align to TRBD2. CDR1 and CDR2 (germline): LGHDT, YNNKEL (reference sequence). The length of the CDR3 is 18 residues. After removal of 5 bases from V and 4 bases from J, the junction contained 17 bases not matched to a gene. The chain's CDR3 is CASSLGLARGSRAYEQYF. The CDR3 region has the DNA TGTGCCAGCAGCTTGGGACTAGCGAGAGGATCTCGAGCGTACGAGCAGTACTTC.

This chain connects TRBV5-6 to TRBJ2-1, with D unresolved. The CDR3 runs to 11 residues. The germline gives CDR1 SGHDT, CDR2 YYEEEE. Trimming pared 1 base from V and 8 bases from J, leaving 4 bases between. This chain's CDR3 is CASSLLDEQFF. CDR3 DNA sequence: TGTGCCAGCAGCTTGTTAGATGAGCAGTTCTTC.

The chain links TRBV5-1 to TRBJ2-7; possibly TRBD2 for D (5 bases). CDR3 size: 14 residues. The V gene lost 1 base and the J gene lost 3 bases, with 11 bases spanning the gap. CDR1 SGHRS and CDR2 YFSETQ come from the germline V gene. In nucleotides, the CDR3 is TGCGCCAGCAGCTTGCGCGGCCGGGACTACGAGCAGTACTTC. It is translated as CASSLRGRDYEQYF.

This chain links TRBV30 with TRBJ2-2; 7 positions agree with TRBD2. Trimming at V came to 0 bases and at J to 7 bases, leaving 8 bases not matched to a gene. The CDR3 is made up of 15 amino acids. CDR1 is GTSNPN and CDR2 is SVGIG in the germline V gene (reference sequence). The CDR3 DNA reads as TGTGCCTGGAGTGTTGGTCTAGCGGATTACGGGGAGCTGTTTTTT. Protein: CAWSVGLADYGELFF.